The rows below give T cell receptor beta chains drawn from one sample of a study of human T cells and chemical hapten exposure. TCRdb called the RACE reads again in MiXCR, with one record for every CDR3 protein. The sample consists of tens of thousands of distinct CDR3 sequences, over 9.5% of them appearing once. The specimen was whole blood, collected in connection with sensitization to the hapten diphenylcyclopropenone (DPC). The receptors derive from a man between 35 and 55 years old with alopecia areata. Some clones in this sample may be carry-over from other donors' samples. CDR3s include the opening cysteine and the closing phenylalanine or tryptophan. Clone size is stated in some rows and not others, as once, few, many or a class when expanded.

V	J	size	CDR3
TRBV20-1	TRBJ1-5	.	CSARDRDRGYSNQPQHF
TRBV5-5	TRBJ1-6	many	CASSLADQPVGSPLHF
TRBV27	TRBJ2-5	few	CASRLDRGQETQYF
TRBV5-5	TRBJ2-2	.	CASSRDEYQTGELFF
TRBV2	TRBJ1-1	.	CASSGGDTEAFF
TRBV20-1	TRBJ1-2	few	CSARRDGGNYGYTF
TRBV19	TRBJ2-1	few	CASSIVSSGGEQFF
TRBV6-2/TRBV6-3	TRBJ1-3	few	CASSSAGGSGNTIYF
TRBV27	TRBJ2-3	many	CASSLTSGSTDTQYF
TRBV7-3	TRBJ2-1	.	CASSPAGLSSYNEQFF
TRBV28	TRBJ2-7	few	CASTRRDYEQYF
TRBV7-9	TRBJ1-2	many	CASSWDRVYGYTF
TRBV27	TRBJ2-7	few	CASSQGAGEQYF
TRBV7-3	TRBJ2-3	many	CASSPGNRGTDTQYF
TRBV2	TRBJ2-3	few	CARLAGPTDTQYF
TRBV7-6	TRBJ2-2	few	CASSVKNTGELFF
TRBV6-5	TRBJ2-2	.	CASSRGLPNTGELFF
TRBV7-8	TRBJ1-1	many	CASSSRDRANTEAFF
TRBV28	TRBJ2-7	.	CASSLSNSYEQYF
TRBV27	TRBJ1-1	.	CASSQRGTAEAFF
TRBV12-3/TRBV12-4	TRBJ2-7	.	CASSHDRGGEQYF
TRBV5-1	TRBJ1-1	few	CASSLTGGFTEAFF
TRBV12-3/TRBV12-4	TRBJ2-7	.	CASNRGGGPDEQYF
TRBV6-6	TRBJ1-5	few	CASLPDRNQPQHF
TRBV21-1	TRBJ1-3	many	CASGAETGTAGNTIYF
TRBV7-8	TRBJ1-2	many	CASSTRTGGGYTF
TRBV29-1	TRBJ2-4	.	CSTRTGTNIQYF
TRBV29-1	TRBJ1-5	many	CSVVDRLNQPQHF
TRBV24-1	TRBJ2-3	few	CATSSRDTQYF
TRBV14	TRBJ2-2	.	CASSQPGSNTGELFF
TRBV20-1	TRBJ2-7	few	CSGSGVSYEQYF
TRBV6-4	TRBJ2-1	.	CASSDSGDRVHEQFF
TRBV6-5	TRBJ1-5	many	CASRPILGTVSNQPQHF
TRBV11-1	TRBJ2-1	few	CASSSLRGLAGGTNEQFF
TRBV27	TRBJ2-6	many	CATNSGAAGANVLTF
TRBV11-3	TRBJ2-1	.	CASSRGTSEHQDEQFF
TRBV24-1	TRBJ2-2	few	CATSDYPTGTANTGELFF
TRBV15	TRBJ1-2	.	CATSRVGEAYGYTF
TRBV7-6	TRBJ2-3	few	CASSRDRPITDTQYF
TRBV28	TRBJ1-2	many	CASRKTARYGYTF
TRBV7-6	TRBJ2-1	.	CASSVQVSSYNEQFF
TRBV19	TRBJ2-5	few	CASSVGLAGGPETQYF
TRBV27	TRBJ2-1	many	CASSWQGAASGPYNEQFF
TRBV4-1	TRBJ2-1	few	CASSQVGQGRLTPDNEQFF
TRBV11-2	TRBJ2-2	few	CASRRGNGELFF
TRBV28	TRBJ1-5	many	CASSSGGEVPQHF